Reported below is one TCR beta chain. Its antigen is as yet unknown. CDR1 is MNHEY, CDR2 SMNVEV, per germline (reference sequence). The CDR3 runs to 13 residues. V was pared by 1 base and J by 2 bases, with 2 bases between. This specimen belongs to a study of vaccination effects on CD4 cells after COVID-19. TCRdb's copy holds only in-frame clones and misses some; the assay was immunoSEQ multiplex PCR. The sample includes about 68,000 clones, approximately 80% of them seen just once. The ViraFEST assay expanded antigen-specific CD4+ T cells with viral peptide pools before sequencing. Subsequent to 10 days of culture, CD4+ T cells were isolated. Vaccine recipients, nucleocapsid antibody negative, had no prior SARS-CoV-2 infection.

This chain links TRBV27 with TRBJ1-4; D uncertain. This clonotype was obtained from a human donor who received a COVID-19 vaccine. Sequencing was performed on CD4+ T cells from PBMCs cultured with SARS-CoV-2 spike peptides, taken before COVID-19 vaccination. The CDR3 DNA sequence: TGTGCCAGCAGTTTATGGACTAATGAAAAACTGTTTTTT. It specifies CASSLWTNEKLFF.